These 17 T cell receptor beta chains share one sample of origin, sequenced in a study of naive and memory T cell subsets. Study-level points and caveats: Possibly reflecting memory cells re-expressing CD45RA, a few larger clonotypes occurred in naive repertoires, especially CD8.

Both TRBC1 and TRBC2 were covered by a beta constant-region primer of two equimolar oligonucleotides. Ligated cDNA was amplified by four rounds of PCR with nested alpha and beta constant-region primers and SP2. MiXCR was run by TCRdb on the UMI-ligation and nested PCR reads, yielding one entry per CDR3 protein. Among about 140,000 distinct CDR3 sequences, approximately 20% were seen once, and the ten largest hold about 0.63%. These TCRs are of unknown antigen specificity. The sample comprised naive CD8+ T cells from blood. The receptor set was obtained from a human donor in good health.

V is TRBV27 and J is TRBJ1-5; no reliable D call. Between the trimmed V and J ends, which lost 2 bases and 6 bases, there was a span of 5 bases. CDR1 and CDR2 from the germline V gene are MNHEY and SMNVEV (reference sequence). The CDR3 length is 12 residues. DNA for the CDR3: TGTGCCAGCAGTTTAAATGGTCAGCCCCAGCATTTT. Residues: CASSLNGQPQHF.

This clonotype was detected only a few times. V usage is TRBV13 and J usage is TRBJ1-1; D might be TRBD1 (5 bases). The length of the CDR3 is 14 residues. V lost 4 bases, J lost 0 bases, and 9 bases lay in between. CDR1 and CDR2 (germline): PRHDT, FYEKMQ (reference sequence). The CDR3 region has the DNA TGTGCCAGCAGCTCACAGGTATTGAACACTGAAGCTTTCTTT. It codes for CASSSQVLNTEAFF.

The chain has TRBV12-3 or TRBV12-4 and TRBJ1-1, with D tentatively TRBD1 (5 bases). Trimming took 5 bases from V and 6 from J, leaving 7 bases between them. This CDR3 region has 11 residues. The CDR3 sequence is CASSRGSEAFF. The CDR3, as DNA: TGTGCCAGCAGTCGGGGCTCTGAAGCTTTCTTT.

This chain connects TRBV6-2 or TRBV6-3 to TRBJ2-1, with a tentative D call TRBD2 (6 bases). Germline V lookup: CDR1 MNHEY, CDR2 SVGEGT. This CDR3 spans 12 amino acids. V was shortened by 7 bases and J by 6 bases, with 10 bases between the two germline ends. CDR3 region: CASTQGLNEQFF. DNA for the CDR3: TGTGCCAGCACCCAGGGACTCAATGAGCAGTTCTTC.

V is TRBV28 and J is TRBJ2-3; 8 bases fit TRBD2. After removal of 5 bases from V and 5 bases from J, the junction contained 9 bases not matched to a gene. CDR3 size: 15 residues. Germline CDR1 is MDHEN and CDR2 is SYDVKM. CDR3 coding DNA: TGTGCCAGCAGTGTGCGGGAGGATGAAAGAGATACGCAGTATTTT. Residues: CASSVREDERDTQYF.

The chain employs TRBV5-5 and TRBJ2-3; the D gene is possibly TRBD1 (6 bases). Germline V lookup: CDR1 SGHKS, CDR2 YYEKEE (reference sequence). Trimming took 3 bases from V and 1 from J, leaving 15 bases between them. This CDR3 has 16 amino acids. The CDR3 reads CASSWDTPLRTDTQYF. The CDR3 DNA sequence: TGTGCCAGCAGCTGGGACACACCCCTCCGCACAGATACGCAGTATTTT.

This clonotype has a handful of counts. The chain has TRBV12-5 and TRBJ2-1, with D tentatively TRBD1 or TRBD2 (5 bases each). V lost 7 bases and J lost 4, with 17 bases in between. Per germline, CDR1 LGHNT and CDR2 FRNRAP. There are 15 residues in the CDR3. The CDR3 is CASDAQGEVYNEQFF. DNA for the CDR3: TGTGCTAGTGACGCTCAGGGAGAGGTATACAATGAGCAGTTCTTC.

This clonotype was seen ten or more times. The CDR3 here is CASSYWGTEAFF. The CDR3 bases are TGTGCCAGCAGTTATTGGGGGACTGAAGCTTTCTTT. This chain uses TRBV6-2 or TRBV6-3 with TRBJ1-1, with D possibly matching TRBD1 (5 bases). V lost 3 bases and J 5 bases, leaving 7 bases between the germline ends. Germline V gene sequence: CDR1 MNHEY, CDR2 SVGEGT. The CDR3 runs to 12 residues.

This clonotype has more than one count but fewer than ten. J is TRBJ2-7 and V is TRBV30, with TRBD1 matching 7 bases. The germline gives CDR1 GTSNPN, CDR2 SVGIG (reference sequence). The CDR3 runs to 14 residues. V lost 0 bases, J lost 0 bases, and 2 bases stayed unmatched. The CDR3 DNA is TGTGCCTGGAGTGTGGCAGGGGGCTCCTACGAGCAGTACTTC. Translation gives CAWSVAGGSYEQYF. Looking up the rest from reference TRBV30 and TRBJ2-7 gives the full variable domain: SQTIHQWPATLVQPVGSPLSLECTVEGTSNPNLYWYRQAAGRGLQLLFYSVGIGQISSEVPQNLSASRPQDRQFILSSKKLLLSDSGFYLCAWSVAGGSYEQYFGPGTRLTVT.

This clonotype was observed a few times. This sequence joins TRBV28 and TRBJ1-5, with D possibly being TRBD1 (6 bases). V lost 3 bases and J 1 base, leaving 13 bases between the germline ends. The CDR3 covers 16 residues. CDR1 and CDR2 from the germline V gene are MDHEN and SYDVKM. The CDR3 DNA reads TGTGCCAGCAGTTTGGGAGAGGGGGTCAGCAATCAGCCCCAGCATTTT. This gives the protein CASSLGEGVSNQPQHF.

The J gene is TRBJ1-1, the V gene TRBV4-3; TRBD1 might be the D (6 bases). V was pared by 1 base and J by 7 bases, with 10 bases between. The germline gives CDR1 LGHNA, CDR2 YSLEER. The CDR3 spans 13 residues. CDR3 DNA: TGCGCCAGCAGCCAAGTCCAGGGGAATGAAGCTTTCTTT. This codes for CASSQVQGNEAFF.

CDR3 in amino acids: CASSYSTSGNQPQHF. CDR3 nucleotide sequence: TGTGCCAGCAGCTACTCTACTTCCGGCAATCAGCCCCAGCATTTT. The genes are TRBV7-9 and TRBJ1-5; D remains unclear. The CDR3 spans 15 residues. Trimming took off 4 bases at V and 2 bases at J, with 12 bases between the two ends. The germline V gene encodes CDR1 SEHNR and CDR2 FQNEAQ (reference sequence).

This clonotype was seen more than once but under ten times. V is TRBV11-3 and J is TRBJ2-1; a weak D match, TRBD1 (5 bases). This CDR3 comprises 16 residues. CDR1 and CDR2 from the germline V gene are SGHNT and YENEEA. The V end was cut by 1 base, the J end by 2 bases, with 12 bases between. The CDR3 sequence is CASSLGGGRTYNEQFF. The CDR3 DNA reads as TGTGCCAGCAGCTTAGGGGGCGGCCGGACCTACAATGAGCAGTTCTTC.

This chain uses TRBV7-9 with TRBJ1-3, with 8 positions matching TRBD1. This CDR3 spans 16 amino acids. Germline V gives CDR1 SEHNR, CDR2 FQNEAQ (reference sequence). The trim removed 3 bases at V and 0 bases at J, leaving 4 bases unmatched. The DNA of the CDR3 is TGTGCCAGCAGCTTGGGACAGGTCCTCTCTGGAAACACCATATATTTT. Encoded protein: CASSLGQVLSGNTIYF.

This clonotype was seen once. The chain joins TRBV4-3 to TRBJ1-2; TRBD1 matches 10 bases. V shed 5 bases and J 4 bases; nucleotides not matched to a gene: 10. The CDR3 runs 16 residues. Germline-derived CDR1 and CDR2 are LGHNA and YSLEER. CDR3 residues: CASSVSSGTGAYGYTF. In DNA, the CDR3 is TGCGCCAGCAGCGTCTCTTCCGGGACAGGGGCCTATGGCTACACCTTC.

The table lists this clonotype with a few counts. V gene TRBV20-1 combines with J gene TRBJ2-5; 8 nucleotides match TRBD2. The CDR3 spans 14 residues. CDR1 and CDR2 from the germline V gene are DFQATT and SNEGSKA (reference sequence). Trimming removed 2 bases from V and 4 bases from J; junction bases left unmatched: 6. The CDR3 sequence is CSARQLAVSETQYF. For the CDR3, the DNA is TGCAGTGCTAGACAACTAGCGGTGTCAGAGACCCAGTACTTC.

V and J are TRBV6-4 and TRBJ1-5; tentative D call: TRBD1 (5 bases). The V end was cut by 6 bases, the J end by 7 bases, with 16 bases between. CDR1 is MRHNA, CDR2 SNTAGT, per germline. The CDR3 sequence is 14 residues long. The CDR3 DNA sequence: TGTGCCAGCAGCCTGATTATTTGGGGCCAGCCCCAGCATTTT. Amino acids: CASSLIIWGQPQHF.